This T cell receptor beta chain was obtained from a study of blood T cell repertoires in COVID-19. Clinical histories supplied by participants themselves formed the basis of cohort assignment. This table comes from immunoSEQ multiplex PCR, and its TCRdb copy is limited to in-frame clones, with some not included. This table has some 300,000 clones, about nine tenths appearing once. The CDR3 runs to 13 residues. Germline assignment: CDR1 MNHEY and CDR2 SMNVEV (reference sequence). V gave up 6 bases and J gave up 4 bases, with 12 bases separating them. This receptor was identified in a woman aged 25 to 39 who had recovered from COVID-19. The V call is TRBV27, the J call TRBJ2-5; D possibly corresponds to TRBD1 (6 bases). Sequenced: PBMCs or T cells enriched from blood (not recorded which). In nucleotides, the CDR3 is TGTGCCAGCAGCCACGCAGGGGCAGAGACCCAGTACTTC. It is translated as CASSHAGAETQYF.